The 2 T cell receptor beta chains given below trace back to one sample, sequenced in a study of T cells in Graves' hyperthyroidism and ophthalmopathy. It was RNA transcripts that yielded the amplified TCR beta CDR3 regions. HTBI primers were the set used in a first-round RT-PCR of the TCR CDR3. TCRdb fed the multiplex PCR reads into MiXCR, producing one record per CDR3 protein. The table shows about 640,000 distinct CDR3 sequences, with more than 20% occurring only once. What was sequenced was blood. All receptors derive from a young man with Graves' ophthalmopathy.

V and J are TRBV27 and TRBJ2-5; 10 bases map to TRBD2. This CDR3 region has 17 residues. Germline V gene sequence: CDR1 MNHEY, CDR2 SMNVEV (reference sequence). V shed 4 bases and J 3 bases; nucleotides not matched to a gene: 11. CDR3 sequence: CASSSQGPGLAEETQYF. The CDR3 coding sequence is TGTGCCAGCAGTTCCCAGGGGCCAGGACTAGCGGAAGAGACCCAGTACTTC.

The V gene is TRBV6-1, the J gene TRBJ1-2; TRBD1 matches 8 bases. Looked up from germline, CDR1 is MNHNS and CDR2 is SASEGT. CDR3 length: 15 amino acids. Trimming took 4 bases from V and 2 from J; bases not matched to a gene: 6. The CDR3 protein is CASSGGQGANYGYTF. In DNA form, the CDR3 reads TGTGCCAGCAGTGGGGGGCAGGGGGCAAACTATGGCTACACCTTC.